This is a list of T cell receptor beta chains from one sample in a study of identical twins. Each CDR3 protein is one row after TCRdb ran MiXCR on the 5' RACE reads. Of hundreds of thousands of distinct CDR3 sequences in the sample, under 9% were seen once. These data were likewise used in another study, on yellow fever vaccine responses in identical twins.

Sequencing was done on a sample of memory (CD45RO+) T cells sorted from blood. Receptor source: a woman under 30 in good health. Both conserved end residues are part of each CDR3. The D gene is left open where the match is weak. Expanded clones are given a class, and other clones once, few, many or no size at all.

CDR3aa: CASRPTGIGSPLHF
CDR3nt: TGTGCCAGCAGGCCCACAGGGATTGGGTCACCCCTCCACTTT
j_gene: TRBJ1-6
abundance: few
v_gene: TRBV6-1
d_gene: -

CDR3aa: CASSPREGSYNEQFF
CDR3nt: TGTGCCAGCAGCCCGCGGGAGGGCTCCTACAATGAGCAGTTCTTC
j_gene: TRBJ2-1
abundance: -
v_gene: TRBV6-4
d_gene: TRBD2

CDR3aa: CASSPGGPQTQYF
CDR3nt: TGCGCCAGCAGCCCGGGGGGGCCCCAGACCCAGTACTTC
j_gene: TRBJ2-5
abundance: few
v_gene: TRBV5-1
d_gene: TRBD2

CDR3aa: CASSLDPDRQETQYF
CDR3nt: TGCGCCAGCAGCTTGGACCCCGACCGCCAAGAGACCCAGTACTTC
j_gene: TRBJ2-5
abundance: many
v_gene: TRBV5-1
d_gene: -

CDR3aa: CASRPRQGASGANVLTF
CDR3nt: TGTGCCAGCAGGCCCCGACAGGGGGCCTCTGGGGCCAACGTCCTGACTTTC
j_gene: TRBJ2-6
abundance: -
v_gene: TRBV7-9
d_gene: TRBD1

CDR3aa: CASSDHLDTGELFF
CDR3nt: TGTGCCAGCAGTGACCATTTGGACACCGGGGAGCTGTTTTTT
j_gene: TRBJ2-2
abundance: once
v_gene: TRBV6-4
d_gene: -

CDR3aa: CASTLTPRTSGSGETQYF
CDR3nt: TGTGCCAGCACCCTCACTCCCCGGACTAGCGGGAGCGGGGAGACCCAGTACTTC
j_gene: TRBJ2-5
abundance: -
v_gene: TRBV3-1
d_gene: TRBD2

CDR3aa: CAICLSPPPRPLYNEQFF
CDR3nt: TGTGCCATCTGTTTATCCCCGCCTCCGCGCCCCCTCTACAATGAGCAGTTCTTC
j_gene: TRBJ2-1
abundance: -
v_gene: TRBV2
d_gene: -

CDR3aa: CASSLTGSAGRPEAFF
CDR3nt: TGCGCCAGCAGCTTGACAGGGTCCGCGGGCAGGCCTGAAGCTTTCTTT
j_gene: TRBJ1-1
abundance: few
v_gene: TRBV5-1
d_gene: -

CDR3aa: CASSLDWGGETQYF
CDR3nt: TGTGCCAGCAGCTTAGATTGGGGTGGAGAGACCCAGTACTTC
j_gene: TRBJ2-5
abundance: many
v_gene: TRBV7-9
d_gene: -

CDR3aa: CSAVRSTQYF
CDR3nt: TGCAGTGCGGTTAGAAGTACGCAGTATTTT
j_gene: TRBJ2-3
abundance: few
v_gene: TRBV20-1
d_gene: -

CDR3aa: CASSSLAGGHNEQFF
CDR3nt: TGCGCCAGCAGCTCACTAGCGGGAGGTCACAATGAGCAGTTCTTC
j_gene: TRBJ2-1
abundance: many
v_gene: TRBV5-1
d_gene: TRBD2

CDR3aa: CSVGENQGEGYTF
CDR3nt: TGCAGCGTTGGGGAGAACCAGGGAGAAGGCTACACCTTC
j_gene: TRBJ1-2
abundance: -
v_gene: TRBV29-1
d_gene: -

CDR3aa: CASREQHTEAFF
CDR3nt: TGTGCCAGCCGCGAACAGCACACTGAAGCTTTCTTT
j_gene: TRBJ1-1
abundance: -
v_gene: TRBV2
d_gene: -

CDR3aa: CTSSFLAGGQHEQFF
CDR3nt: TGTACCAGCAGTTTCCTAGCGGGGGGGCAGCATGAGCAGTTCTTC
j_gene: TRBJ2-1
abundance: -
v_gene: TRBV28
d_gene: TRBD2

CDR3aa: CSAAWGYTGELFF
CDR3nt: TGCAGTGCGGCGTGGGGGTACACCGGGGAGCTGTTTTTT
j_gene: TRBJ2-2
abundance: -
v_gene: TRBV20-1
d_gene: -

CDR3aa: CSAPTSGTSSSTDTQYF
CDR3nt: TGCAGTGCACCGACTAGCGGGACGTCGTCTAGCACAGATACGCAGTATTTT
j_gene: TRBJ2-3
abundance: many
v_gene: TRBV20-1
d_gene: TRBD2

CDR3aa: CASSEARQSGTQYF
CDR3nt: TGTGCCAGCAGTGAAGCGCGTCAGAGCGGGACCCAGTACTTC
j_gene: TRBJ2-5
abundance: -
v_gene: TRBV2
d_gene: -

CDR3aa: CASSVSGSSSHEQYF
CDR3nt: TGTGCCAGCAGTGTGAGCGGGAGTTCATCCCACGAGCAGTACTTC
j_gene: TRBJ2-7
abundance: few
v_gene: TRBV6-4
d_gene: TRBD2

CDR3aa: CSARGGQADYGYTF
CDR3nt: TGCAGTGCTAGAGGCGGCCAGGCGGACTATGGCTACACCTTC
j_gene: TRBJ1-2
abundance: many
v_gene: TRBV20-1
d_gene: -

CDR3aa: CASSLSGLVTKNIQYF
CDR3nt: TGTGCCAGCAGCTTAAGTGGGCTTGTAACCAAAAACATTCAGTACTTC
j_gene: TRBJ2-4
abundance: few
v_gene: TRBV11-3
d_gene: -

CDR3aa: CASRAPGPGELFF
CDR3nt: TGTGCCAGCAGAGCACCGGGACCCGGGGAGCTGTTTTTT
j_gene: TRBJ2-2
abundance: -
v_gene: TRBV6-1
d_gene: -

CDR3aa: CASSLRLAGIDTQYF
CDR3nt: TGTGCCAGTAGTCTAAGGCTAGCGGGGATAGATACGCAGTATTTT
j_gene: TRBJ2-3
abundance: -
v_gene: TRBV19
d_gene: TRBD2

CDR3aa: CASSLNFNRGYTF
CDR3nt: TGTGCCAGCAGCTTAAACTTTAACAGGGGCTACACCTTC
j_gene: TRBJ1-2
abundance: -
v_gene: TRBV11-2
d_gene: -

CDR3aa: CASSRDRENIQYF
CDR3nt: TGCGCCAGCAGTCGGGACAGGGAAAACATTCAGTACTTC
j_gene: TRBJ2-4
abundance: -
v_gene: TRBV10-1
d_gene: TRBD1

CDR3aa: CASTKTRDTTNEKLFF
CDR3nt: TGTGCCAGCACCAAAACGCGGGACACAACTAATGAAAAACTGTTTTTT
j_gene: TRBJ1-4
abundance: -
v_gene: TRBV28
d_gene: -

CDR3aa: CASSFAPFLTDTQYF
CDR3nt: TGCGCCAGCAGCTTTGCCCCGTTCCTCACAGATACGCAGTATTTT
j_gene: TRBJ2-3
abundance: many
v_gene: TRBV5-1
d_gene: -

CDR3aa: CASSLVSGSGELFF
CDR3nt: TGTGCCAGCAGTTTAGTTTCAGGGTCCGGGGAGCTGTTTTTT
j_gene: TRBJ2-2
abundance: -
v_gene: TRBV12-3/TRBV12-4
d_gene: -

CDR3aa: CASSPDGRNTGELFF
CDR3nt: TGTGCCAGCTCACCAGACGGTCGGAACACCGGGGAGCTGTTTTTT
j_gene: TRBJ2-2
abundance: -
v_gene: TRBV18
d_gene: -

CDR3aa: CASSMNRGNSLYYEQFF
CDR3nt: TGTGCCAGTAGTATGAACAGGGGTAATTCGTTATACTATGAGCAGTTCTTC
j_gene: TRBJ2-1
abundance: -
v_gene: TRBV19
d_gene: TRBD1

CDR3aa: CASSDGIGSEKLFF
CDR3nt: TGTGCCAGCAGTGACGGAATAGGGAGTGAAAAACTGTTTTTT
j_gene: TRBJ1-4
abundance: few
v_gene: TRBV6-4
d_gene: -

CDR3aa: CASSRLAGGHEQFF
CDR3nt: TGTGCCAGTTCTAGACTAGCGGGAGGCCATGAGCAGTTCTTC
j_gene: TRBJ2-1
abundance: many
v_gene: TRBV3-1
d_gene: TRBD2

CDR3aa: CASSPAGTSGSYFF
CDR3nt: TGTGCCAGCAGCCCCGCGGGGACTAGCGGGAGTTATTTCTTC
j_gene: TRBJ2-1
abundance: -
v_gene: TRBV11-2
d_gene: TRBD2

CDR3aa: CASSKDGTETDTQYF
CDR3nt: TGTGCCAGCAGTAAAGATGGGACAGAGACAGATACGCAGTATTTT
j_gene: TRBJ2-3
abundance: many
v_gene: TRBV12-3/TRBV12-4
d_gene: TRBD1

CDR3aa: CASSLSLSSGNTIYF
CDR3nt: TGTGCCAGCAGTTTATCTTTGAGCTCTGGAAACACCATATATTTT
j_gene: TRBJ1-3
abundance: -
v_gene: TRBV28
d_gene: -

CDR3aa: CASSPAGGTVEAFF
CDR3nt: TGTGCCAGCAGCCCCGCGGGGGGGACGGTTGAAGCTTTCTTT
j_gene: TRBJ1-1
abundance: many
v_gene: TRBV3-1
d_gene: -

CDR3aa: CASSATGQNTGELFF
CDR3nt: TGCGCCAGCAGCGCGACAGGGCAGAACACCGGGGAGCTGTTTTTT
j_gene: TRBJ2-2
abundance: few
v_gene: TRBV5-1
d_gene: TRBD1

CDR3aa: CASSPDGVGRRTEAFF
CDR3nt: TGCGCCAGCAGCCCGGACGGGGTCGGGCGGCGGACTGAAGCTTTCTTT
j_gene: TRBJ1-1
abundance: -
v_gene: TRBV5-1
d_gene: -

CDR3aa: CASSRDRVQETQYF
CDR3nt: TGTGCCAGCAGCCGGGACAGGGTGCAAGAGACCCAGTACTTC
j_gene: TRBJ2-5
abundance: -
v_gene: TRBV28
d_gene: TRBD1

CDR3aa: CSAPLGGYTGELFF
CDR3nt: TGCAGTGCTCCCTTGGGGGGGTACACCGGGGAGCTGTTTTTT
j_gene: TRBJ2-2
abundance: few
v_gene: TRBV20-1
d_gene: TRBD2

CDR3aa: CASSLGGKTGELFF
CDR3nt: TGTGCCAGCAGTTTAGGCGGGAAGACCGGGGAGCTGTTTTTT
j_gene: TRBJ2-2
abundance: -
v_gene: TRBV12-3/TRBV12-4
d_gene: -

CDR3aa: CASSLGSRGSYNEQFF
CDR3nt: TGTGCCAGCAGTTTAGGAAGTCGGGGGTCCTACAATGAGCAGTTCTTC
j_gene: TRBJ2-1
abundance: -
v_gene: TRBV12-3/TRBV12-4
d_gene: -

CDR3aa: CASSQQGPNTEAFF
CDR3nt: TGTGCCAGCAGCCAACAGGGACCGAACACTGAAGCTTTCTTT
j_gene: TRBJ1-1
abundance: few
v_gene: TRBV12-3/TRBV12-4
d_gene: -

CDR3aa: CASSSVQGAIYEQYF
CDR3nt: TGTGCCAGCTCCTCAGTGCAGGGGGCGATTTACGAGCAGTACTTC
j_gene: TRBJ2-7
abundance: -
v_gene: TRBV18
d_gene: TRBD1

CDR3aa: CASSEPDRGLTDTQYF
CDR3nt: TGCGCCAGCAGCGAGCCGGACAGGGGTCTCACAGATACGCAGTATTTT
j_gene: TRBJ2-3
abundance: few
v_gene: TRBV4-1
d_gene: TRBD1

CDR3aa: CASSFAAGELFF
CDR3nt: TGTGCCAGCAGCTTCGCAGCCGGGGAGCTGTTTTTT
j_gene: TRBJ2-2
abundance: many
v_gene: TRBV11-1
d_gene: -

CDR3aa: CASRQDGPYGYTF
CDR3nt: TGTGCCAGCAGGCAGGACGGACCTTATGGCTACACCTTC
j_gene: TRBJ1-2
abundance: many
v_gene: TRBV28
d_gene: -

CDR3aa: CASSSGGGSYEQYF
CDR3nt: TGTGCCAGCAGCTCTGGAGGGGGGTCCTACGAGCAGTACTTC
j_gene: TRBJ2-7
abundance: many
v_gene: TRBV11-1
d_gene: -

CDR3aa: CASSFGGGRQFF
CDR3nt: TGTGCCAGCAGTTTTGGGGGCGGAAGGCAGTTCTTC
j_gene: TRBJ2-1
abundance: few
v_gene: TRBV12-3/TRBV12-4
d_gene: -

CDR3aa: CSARGDSHNEQFF
CDR3nt: TGCAGTGCTCGGGGGGACTCTCACAATGAGCAGTTCTTC
j_gene: TRBJ2-1
abundance: few
v_gene: TRBV20-1
d_gene: TRBD2

CDR3aa: CASSAVAEIQETQYF
CDR3nt: TGTGCCAGCAGTGCGGTAGCGGAGATCCAAGAGACCCAGTACTTC
j_gene: TRBJ2-5
abundance: -
v_gene: TRBV2
d_gene: -

CDR3aa: CAITQGAGETQYF
CDR3nt: TGTGCCATCACCCAGGGGGCAGGAGAGACCCAGTACTTC
j_gene: TRBJ2-5
abundance: many
v_gene: TRBV10-3
d_gene: TRBD1